The subject of this entry is one T cell receptor beta chain. Its antigen remains unidentified. The record originates from a study of naive and memory T cell subsets. The CDR3 length is 15 residues. Germline V gene data show CDR1 as SGHTA and CDR2 as FQGNSA. V lost 5 bases, J lost 6 bases, and 11 bases stayed unmatched. Two oligonucleotides, mixed equimolar, formed the beta constant-region primer covering TRBC1 and TRBC2. One entry per CDR3 protein, called by TCRdb with MiXCR from the UMI-ligation and nested PCR reads. The table has tens of thousands of distinct CDR3 sequences, 6% to 7.5% seen once. The study's findings and limits: Over 85% of naive TCR sequences appeared only once, unlike memory subsets.

This TCR came from a human donor in good health. Sequencing was performed on central memory CD4+ T cells from blood. The V gene is TRBV7-2, the J gene TRBJ2-3, with 7 bases lining up with TRBD1. As DNA, the CDR3 is TGTGCCAGCAGCCTACAAGGGGGCGCCAGGGATACGCAGTATTTT. Its translation: CASSLQGGARDTQYF.